This T cell receptor (beta chain) was obtained from a study of blood T cell repertoires in COVID-19. The wider study: T cells, B-cell-depleted T cells, or PBMCs provided the cDNA or gDNA that served as material.

As originally analysed: Reference gene primer amplification in the assay estimated nucleated cell counts. This table comes from immunoSEQ multiplex PCR, and its TCRdb copy is limited to in-frame clones, with some not included. That table gives V, J and clone size, and the DNA gave D and trimming. The repertoire holds over 350,000 clones, with roughly 89% as singletons. The CDR3 totals 19 residues. From germline, CDR1 is GTSNPN and CDR2 SVGIG (reference sequence). V lost 0 bases, J lost 0 bases, and 11 bases stayed unmatched. The V call is TRBV30, the J call TRBJ2-6; 7 positions agree with TRBD1. The receptor was derived from a woman aged 30 to 39 with acute or convalescent COVID-19. Sequenced input: peripheral blood. CDR3 coding DNA: TGTGCCTGGAGTGTATCAGTCGGACAGGACCGCTCTGGGGCCAACGTCCTGACTTTC. The encoded protein is CAWSVSVGQDRSGANVLTF.